These 5 T cell receptor beta chains share one sample of origin, sequenced in a study of T cell responses to AZD1222 COVID-19 vaccine (dated by TCRdb to about 2021). The method behind the library was the immunoSEQ multiplex PCR assay. The table comes from immuneACCESS by way of TCRdb, which keeps in-frame sequences with V and J called. Part of the clones is missing from these tables; in studies checked, under half for an unresolved V gene and the rest for unknown reasons. The sample table shows approximately 220,000 clones, and just over 90% are seen once. The ten largest clones represent around 1% of the sample. This specimen's time point label, interpreted: baseline before first vaccination. The label giving this sample's treatment or condition can be read as: meningococcal conjugate vaccine given as trial control. This specimen was peripheral blood, taken on day 0 of MenACWY control vaccination. The receptor source for this set is an adult in good health.

This clone was seen once. The chain couples TRBV28 to TRBJ1-1; 7 bases line up with TRBD1. The CDR3 covers 14 residues. V lost 6 bases and J lost 5; bases outside the gene matches: 9. Germline V CDR1 and CDR2: MDHEN, SYDVKM. The CDR3, as DNA: TGTGCCAGCAGCATTAGGGGGCGTGGGACTGAAGCTTTCTTT. Amino acid sequence: CASSIRGRGTEAFF.

The sample holds a few counts of this clone. This rearrangement joins TRBV6-1 to TRBJ2-3; 9 nucleotides align to TRBD1. Germline CDR1 and CDR2: MNHNS and SASEGT. Trimming at V came to 3 bases and at J to 1 base, leaving 2 bases not matched to a gene. The CDR3 extends over 15 amino acids. The CDR3 is CASSDRDRGTDTQYF. In DNA form, the CDR3 reads TGTGCCAGCAGTGATCGGGACAGGGGCACAGATACGCAGTATTTT.

This chain connects TRBV2 to TRBJ1-5; D is ambiguous. This CDR3 has 12 amino acids. Germline V gene lookup returns CDR1 SNHLY and CDR2 FYNNEI. V was clipped by 3 bases and J by 5 bases, with 5 bases between them. CDR3 residues: CASSEVYQPQHF. The CDR3 bases are TGTGCCAGCAGTGAGGTATATCAGCCCCAGCATTTT.

The chain employs TRBV2 and TRBJ2-1; 8 positions agree with TRBD2. V lost 10 bases, J lost 0 bases, and 8 bases stayed unmatched. CDR3 size: 15 residues. Germline assignment: CDR1 SNHLY and CDR2 FYNNEI. In DNA, the CDR3 is TGTGCCACGACGAGCGGGGGCCCCTCCTACAATGAGCAGTTCTTC. This translates into CATTSGGPSYNEQFF.

The chain uses TRBV3-1 (or the pseudogene TRBV3-2) and TRBJ1-2, with D unclear. The V end was cut by 0 bases, the J end by 5 bases, with 10 bases between. Germline V gene lookup returns CDR1 LGHDT and CDR2 YNNKEL (reference sequence). The CDR3 loop spans 14 amino acids. CDR3 bases: TGTGCCAGCAGCCAAGAGCGACGTCCTTATGGCTACACCTTC. Encoded protein: CASSQERRPYGYTF.